The 17 T cell receptor beta chains reported below all come from one sample, sequenced in a study of T cells after yellow fever vaccination. MiXCR was run by TCRdb on the 5' RACE reads, yielding one entry per CDR3 protein. The table includes over 100,000 distinct CDR3 sequences, approximately 8.4% detected once. The sample consisted of CD8+ T cells sorted from PBMCs, taken 45 days after the yellow fever booster vaccination. The receptors were gathered from a man younger than 45 who received the YFV17D yellow fever vaccine.

This clonotype was counted ten times or more. The chain employs TRBV12-3 or TRBV12-4 and TRBJ2-1; possibly TRBD2 for D (5 bases). The CDR3 runs 13 residues. The germline V and J ends were trimmed by 8 bases and 0 bases, with 8 bases remaining between them. The CDR3 sequence is CASVLGSYNEQFF. The CDR3 coding sequence is TGTGCCAGCGTACTAGGCTCCTACAATGAGCAGTTCTTC.

This clonotype was counted many times. The chain employs TRBV6-5 and TRBJ2-1, with 8 bases aligning to TRBD2. V gave up 2 bases and J gave up 6 bases; unmatched junction bases: 18. The CDR3 extends over 19 amino acids. In germline, CDR1 is MNHEY, CDR2 SVGAGI. For the CDR3, the DNA is TGTGCCAGCAGTTACCGTCACTTCCCGGTCGGACTAGCTGCCAATGAGCAGTTCTTC. This gives the protein CASSYRHFPVGLAANEQFF.

This clonotype was detected ten times or more. This rearrangement joins TRBV29-1 to TRBJ2-1; no firm D call. The V end was cut by 5 bases, the J end by 3 bases, with 20 bases between. The CDR3 consists of 16 residues. CDR1 is SQVTM, CDR2 ANQGSEA, per germline. CDR3 region: CSVNGNQVVFYNEQFF. The CDR3 DNA sequence: TGCAGCGTTAACGGTAACCAGGTTGTTTTCTACAATGAGCAGTTCTTC.

In its sample, this clonotype was seen many times. The chain joins TRBV5-1 to TRBJ2-3; 10 nucleotides match TRBD2. There are 16 residues in the CDR3. The V gene end was trimmed by 3 bases and the J gene end by 0 bases; junction bases not matched to a gene: 4. Germline CDR1 is SGHRS and CDR2 is YFSETQ. The CDR3 DNA is TGCGCCAGCAGCTATCTAGCGGGAGAAAGCACAGATACGCAGTATTTT. Translation gives CASSYLAGESTDTQYF.

The sample holds many counts of this clonotype. The chain combines TRBV5-1 with TRBJ2-2; D remains unclear. From germline, CDR1 is SGHRS and CDR2 YFSETQ. The CDR3 spans 15 residues. V shed 0 bases and J shed 1 base, with 7 bases lying between them. The CDR3 region has the DNA TGCGCCAGCAGCTTGGTGTGGGTGAACACCGGGGAGCTGTTTTTT. Protein sequence: CASSLVWVNTGELFF.

In its sample, this clonotype was seen many times. V usage is TRBV7-2 and J usage is TRBJ2-3; TRBD2 agrees at 13 bases. The CDR3 is 16 residues long. V was pared by 5 bases and J by 3 bases, with 5 bases of the junction left unmatched. Germline V gives CDR1 SGHTA, CDR2 FQGNSA. The CDR3 reads CASSVPLAGGTDTQYF. The CDR3 coding sequence is TGTGCCAGCAGCGTCCCACTAGCGGGAGGGACAGATACGCAGTATTTT.

This clonotype was detected many times. The gene calls are TRBV12-3 or TRBV12-4 and TRBJ1-1; 8 bases fit TRBD1. This CDR3 has 17 residues. V gave up 3 bases and J gave up 3 bases; unmatched junction bases: 12. The CDR3 spells CASSFNPQQGADTEAFF. CDR3 nucleotide sequence: TGTGCCAGCAGTTTTAACCCGCAGCAGGGGGCGGACACTGAAGCTTTCTTT.

This clonotype was found many times. The chain couples TRBV10-3 to TRBJ1-5; D perhaps matches TRBD1 (5 bases). The CDR3 consists of 18 residues. V lost 0 bases and J 3 bases, leaving 18 bases between the germline ends. Germline V gene lookup returns CDR1 ENHRY and CDR2 SYGVKD. CDR3 nucleotide sequence: TGTGCCATCAGTGAGTCGTTTAGTGCAGGGATGAACAATCAGCCCCAGCATTTT. The encoded protein is CAISESFSAGMNNQPQHF.

This clonotype was seen ten or more times. The V and J genes are TRBV25-1 and TRBJ2-3; D may correspond to TRBD1 or TRBD2 (5 bases each). The CDR3 covers 13 residues. Between the trimmed V and J ends, which lost 2 bases and 5 bases, there was a span of 8 bases. CDR1 MGHDK and CDR2 SYGVNS come from the germline V gene. CDR3 coding DNA: TGTGCCAGCAGTGAAGGGACCAAAGATACGCAGTATTTT. Its translation: CASSEGTKDTQYF.

In this sample, this clonotype turned up a few times. This rearrangement joins TRBV29-1 to TRBJ2-1; D not resolved. V dropped 4 bases and J dropped 5 bases, with 12 bases sitting between them. The CDR3 extends over 13 amino acids. Germline-derived CDR1 and CDR2 are SQVTM and ANQGSEA. Here the CDR3 reads CSVVVRRNNEQFF. DNA of the CDR3: TGCAGCGTTGTGGTTAGGCGGAACAATGAGCAGTTCTTC.

This clonotype appeared a few times. This chain connects TRBV19 to TRBJ1-1; no clear D. Deletions cut 2 bases from V and 6 bases from J, with 13 bases between. This CDR3 has 14 amino acids. CDR1 is LNHDA, CDR2 SQIVND, per germline (reference sequence). CDR3 DNA sequence: TGTGCCAGTAGTATAACGTCTGGGAGGGCTGAAGCTTTCTTT. It translates to CASSITSGRAEAFF.

This clonotype appeared a single time. This chain uses TRBV7-2 with TRBJ2-1; perhaps TRBD2 as D (6 bases). Germline loops: CDR1 SGHTA, CDR2 FQGNSA. The CDR3 loop spans 12 amino acids. V shed 7 bases and J shed 7 bases, with 11 bases lying between them. The DNA of the CDR3 is TGTGCCAGCACACACCGGGGGAATGAGCAGTTCTTC. Residues: CASTHRGNEQFF.

This sequence joins TRBV3-1 and TRBJ2-1; 10 nucleotides match TRBD2. This CDR3 comprises 15 residues. CDR1 and CDR2 from the germline V gene are LGHDT and YNNKEL (reference sequence). The junction had 5 bases not matched to a gene; V was cut back by 4 bases and J by 5 bases. Written as DNA, the CDR3 is TGTGCCAGCAGCCGTAGCGGGAGGCCCCACAATGAGCAGTTCTTC. As protein: CASSRSGRPHNEQFF.

This clonotype showed up just a few times. V and J are TRBV14 and TRBJ2-5, with a weak D call TRBD2 (6 bases). Trimming shortened V by 4 bases and J by 11 bases, and 17 bases separated the two germline ends. The CDR3 length is 13 residues. The germline gives CDR1 SGHDN, CDR2 FVKESK. The CDR3 loop reads CASSPSGGARQYF. CDR3 DNA sequence: TGTGCCAGCAGCCCGAGCGGCGGGGCGAGGCAGTACTTC.

The chain uses TRBV11-2 and TRBJ2-1; 16 nucleotides align to TRBD2. J gave up 7 bases and V 5 bases, and 17 bases lay outside the gene matches. The CDR3 extends over 20 amino acids. Germline assignment: CDR1 SGHAT and CDR2 FQNNGV. The CDR3 bases are TGTGCCAGCAGCCGCTACCCTGGGACTAGCGGGAGGGACGCCGGGAATGAGCAGTTCTTC. Protein sequence: CASSRYPGTSGRDAGNEQFF.

Ten or more counts support this clonotype. The V and J genes are TRBV4-3 and TRBJ2-1, with 8 bases that match TRBD2. Germline V CDR1 and CDR2: LGHNA, YSLEER. After removal of 3 bases from V and 0 bases from J, the junction contained 4 bases not matched to a gene. The CDR3 length is 16 residues. CDR3 amino acids: CASSHLSGSSYNEQFF. Written as DNA, the CDR3 is TGCGCCAGCAGCCACCTCAGCGGGAGCTCCTACAATGAGCAGTTCTTC.

The chain carries TRBV12-3 or TRBV12-4 and TRBJ2-5; D remains unclear. The CDR3 has 14 residues. The V end was cut by 5 bases, the J end by 0 bases, with 10 bases between. As DNA, the CDR3 is TGTGCCAGCAGTGGCGGCACGCACCAAGAGACCCAGTACTTC. As protein: CASSGGTHQETQYF.